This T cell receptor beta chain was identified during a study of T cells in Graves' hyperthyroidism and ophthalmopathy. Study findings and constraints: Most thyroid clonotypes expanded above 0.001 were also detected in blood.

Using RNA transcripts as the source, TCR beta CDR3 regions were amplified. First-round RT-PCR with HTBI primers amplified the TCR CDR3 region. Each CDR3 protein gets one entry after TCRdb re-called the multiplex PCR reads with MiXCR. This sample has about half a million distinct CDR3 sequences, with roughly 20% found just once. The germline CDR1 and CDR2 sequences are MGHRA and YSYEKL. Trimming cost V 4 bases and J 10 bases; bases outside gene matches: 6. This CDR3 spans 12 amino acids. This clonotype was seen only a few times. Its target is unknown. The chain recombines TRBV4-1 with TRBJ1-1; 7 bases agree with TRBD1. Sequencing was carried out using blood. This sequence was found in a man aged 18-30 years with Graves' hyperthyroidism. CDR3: CASSPQGGGAFF. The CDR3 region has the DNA TGCGCCAGCAGCCCCCAGGGGGGCGGAGCTTTCTTT.